This T cell receptor beta chain is drawn from a study of control samples from healthy donors and cancer patients. The CDR3 covers 13 residues. Germline-derived CDR1 and CDR2 are SGHRS and YFSETQ. V gave up 4 bases and J gave up 3 bases, with 10 bases separating them. Repertoires were generated with immunoSEQ multiplex PCR, while TCRdb's copy carries only in-frame clones and drops some. The table has some 64,000 clones, approximately 90% seen once. The source is a woman between 50 and 59 years old with colorectal cancer. The specimen was PBMCs. The chain joins TRBV5-1 to TRBJ2-5; D could derive from TRBD1 or TRBD2 (5 bases each). The CDR3 DNA reads TGCGCCAGCAGCGAGGGGCAGAAAGAGACCCAGTACTTC. It translates to CASSEGQKETQYF. Using reference TRBV5-1 and TRBJ2-5 for the parts outside the CDR3, the full variable domain is KAGVTQTPRYLIKTRGQQVTLSCSPISGHRSVSWYQQTPGQGLQFLFEYFSETQRNKGNFPGRFSGRQFSNSRSEMNVSTLELGDSALYLCASSEGQKETQYFGPGTRLLVL.